Following are 19 T cell receptor beta chains from one sample sequenced in a study of breast tumors, draining lymph nodes, adjacent tissues. TCRdb used MiXCR to reprocess the multiplex PCR reads, holding one entry per CDR3 protein. The sample has 140,000 to 150,000 distinct CDR3 sequences, approximately 30% seen once. Axillary draining lymph nodes of breast cancer patients supplied the node samples. Sequencing was done on a sample of axillary lymph node tissue. These receptors came from a female donor with breast cancer. Some clones in this sample may be carry-over from other donors' samples.

This clonotype was counted ten times or more. This chain links TRBV6-2 or TRBV6-3 with TRBJ2-3; D is unclear. Germline CDR1 is MNHEY and CDR2 is SVGEGT. The length of the CDR3 is 15 residues. V was clipped by 3 bases and J by 4 bases, with 14 bases between them. The DNA for the CDR3 is TGTGCCAGCAGTTATCTTCCCTCGACCGCAGATACGCAGTATTTT. It encodes CASSYLPSTADTQYF.

This chain links TRBV5-6 with TRBJ1-1; D is uncertain. The CDR3 is made up of 14 amino acids. Trimming stripped 0 bases from V and 5 bases from J, with 11 bases between. CDR1 SGHDT and CDR2 YYEEEE come from the germline V gene. This CDR3 is CASSLVQVGTEAFF. The DNA for the CDR3 is TGTGCCAGCAGCTTGGTGCAGGTAGGGACTGAAGCTTTCTTT.

This clonotype was detected many times. The chain joins TRBV15 to TRBJ2-1, with 8 bases matching TRBD1. Trimming at V came to 7 bases and at J to 2 bases, leaving 13 bases not matched to a gene. Germline V gives CDR1 LNHNV, CDR2 YYDKDF (reference sequence). The CDR3 is made up of 17 amino acids. DNA of the CDR3: TGTGCCACCAACATAGAGGTGGCAGGGGGCCCCTACAATGAGCAGTTCTTC. Its protein product is CATNIEVAGGPYNEQFF.

The genes are TRBV7-2 and TRBJ2-1; D not resolved. The germline V gene encodes CDR1 SGHTA and CDR2 FQGNSA. CDR3 length: 11 residues. V lost 1 base, J lost 10 bases, and 5 bases lay in between. The CDR3 is CASSLGGEQFF. The CDR3 DNA reads TGTGCCAGCAGCTTAGGAGGCGAGCAGTTCTTC.

Ten or more counts support this clonotype. The rearrangement links TRBV11-3 to TRBJ1-5; 9 bases map to TRBD1. From germline, CDR1 is SGHNT and CDR2 YENEEA. V shed 2 bases, J shed 8 bases, and the junction held 16 bases outside the gene matches. This CDR3 region has 18 residues. CDR3: CASSLFGEQGAIREPQHF. As DNA, the CDR3 is TGTGCCAGCAGCTTATTTGGGGAACAGGGGGCGATCAGGGAGCCCCAGCATTTT. The full variable domain, completed using reference TRBV11-3 and TRBJ1-5, is EAGVVQSPRYKIIEKKQPVAFWCNPISGHNTLYWYLQNLGQGPELLIRYENEEAVDDSQLPKDRFSAERLKGVDSTLKIQPAELGDSAVYLCASSLFGEQGAIREPQHFGDGTRLSIL.

At least ten counts were recorded for this clonotype. This chain links TRBV7-9 with TRBJ2-5; D not certain. Trimming took off 5 bases at V and 4 bases at J, with 11 bases between the two ends. CDR1 is SEHNR and CDR2 is FQNEAQ in the germline V gene (reference sequence). The length of the CDR3 is 13 residues. CDR3 sequence (DNA): TGTGCCAGCAGCCCACGTCTTACAGAGACCCAGTACTTC. Its translation is CASSPRLTETQYF. Variable domain in full (rest from reference TRBV7-9 and TRBJ2-5): DTGVSQNPRHKITKRGQNVTFRCDPISEHNRLYWYRQTLGQGPEFLTYFQNEAQLEKSRLLSDRFSAERPKGSFSTLEIQRTEQGDSAMYLCASSPRLTETQYFGPGTRLLVL.

This clonotype was seen many times. The chain carries TRBV5-1 and TRBJ2-1; 11 bases agree with TRBD1. The germline gives CDR1 SGHRS, CDR2 YFSETQ. The CDR3 length is 14 residues. Trimming took 3 bases from V and 7 from J; bases not matched to a gene: 3. Here the CDR3 DNA reads TGCGCCAGCAGCTCCGGGACAGGGGGAAATGAGCAGTTCTTC. Translating it yields CASSSGTGGNEQFF. Drawing the rest from reference TRBV5-1 and TRBJ2-1, the complete variable domain is KAGVTQTPRYLIKTRGQQVTLSCSPISGHRSVSWYQQTPGQGLQFLFEYFSETQRNKGNFPGRFSGRQFSNSRSEMNVSTLELGDSALYLCASSSGTGGNEQFFGPGTRLTVL.

V usage is TRBV12-3 or TRBV12-4 and J usage is TRBJ1-5; D call uncertain. The CDR3 contains 14 residues. Trimming pared 6 bases from V and 11 bases from J, leaving 20 bases between. CDR3 DNA: TGTGCCAGCAGAAACGGACCGAGCGGGCAGTCCCAGCATTTT. Amino acid sequence: CASRNGPSGQSQHF.

The V and J genes are TRBV5-1 and TRBJ2-7; 9 positions match TRBD1. The germline CDR1 and CDR2 sequences are SGHRS and YFSETQ. The CDR3 has 13 residues. The trim removed 4 bases at V and 9 bases at J, leaving 8 bases unmatched. The CDR3 loop reads CASSARTGDAQYF. CDR3 coding DNA: TGCGCCAGCAGCGCACGGACAGGGGATGCGCAGTACTTC.

There are many counts of this clonotype. A much bigger clone sits one base away, suggesting this may be a read error. This rearrangement joins TRBV11-2 to TRBJ1-6; D unresolved. This CDR3 has 14 amino acids. V lost 3 bases to trimming and J lost 9 bases, with 12 bases between them. In germline, CDR1 is SGHAT, CDR2 FQNNGV. The CDR3 reads CASSLQGDTSPLHF. CDR3 bases: TGTGCCAGCAGCTTGCAAGGAGATACTTCACCCCTCCACTTT.

A remark on this clonotype: A clone one base away is much larger, so this may be a read error. This chain joins TRBV5-1 and TRBJ2-5, with 7 nucleotides matching TRBD2. Germline CDR1 reads SGHRS; CDR2 reads YFSETQ. J gave up 8 bases and V 4 bases, and 11 bases lay outside the gene matches. The CDR3 consists of 14 residues. Written as DNA, the CDR3 is TGCGCCAGCAGCGGGGGGGTTGTAGGGGACACCCAGTACTTC. This translates into CASSGGVVGDTQYF.

There are many counts of this clonotype. This chain links TRBV5-1 with TRBJ1-2; possibly TRBD1 for D (6 bases). Trimming took off 4 bases at V and 4 bases at J, with 8 bases between the two ends. CDR3 size: 12 residues. Germline CDR1 reads SGHRS; CDR2 reads YFSETQ. The CDR3 is CASSEDSYGYTF. CDR3 DNA sequence: TGCGCCAGCAGCGAGGACAGCTATGGCTACACCTTC.

In its sample, this clonotype was seen many times. This chain connects TRBV6-5 to TRBJ2-3; D remains ambiguous. V lost 6 bases, J lost 0 bases, and 13 bases lay in between. The length of the CDR3 is 15 residues. Germline V gene data show CDR1 as MNHEY and CDR2 as SVGAGI. The CDR3 is CASSPTDASTDTQYF. The CDR3 DNA follows: TGTGCCAGCAGCCCGACTGACGCAAGCACAGATACGCAGTATTTT.

This clonotype was detected many times. The chain uses TRBV3-1 and TRBJ2-5, with 9 bases lining up with TRBD1. The CDR3 totals 14 residues. J lost 5 bases, V lost 6 bases, and 7 bases had no gene match. The V gene's germline CDR1 is LGHDT and CDR2 YNNKEL (reference sequence). The CDR3 DNA is TGTGCCAGCAGGAGGGACAGGGTAAGGGAGACCCAGTACTTC. Translated, it gives CASRRDRVRETQYF.

This clonotype has ten or more counts. The V call is TRBV6-5, the J call TRBJ2-2, with TRBD1 as a possible D gene (6 bases). CDR1 is MNHEY and CDR2 is SVGAGI in the germline V gene. The length of the CDR3 is 14 residues. The V end was cut by 5 bases, the J end by 3 bases, with 10 bases between. CDR3 residues: CASSTGYDTGELFF. The DNA of the CDR3 is TGTGCCAGCAGTACAGGGTACGACACCGGGGAGCTGTTTTTT.

This clonotype showed up many times. This may come from a read error, since a much larger clone is one base off. The gene calls are TRBV7-2 and TRBJ2-5; 7 nucleotides match TRBD2. Per the germline V gene, CDR1 is SGHTA and CDR2 is FQGNSA. CDR3 size: 15 residues. The CDR3 loop is CASSLVTAGEETQHF. The CDR3 nucleotides are TGTGCCAGCAGCTTAGTGACGGCGGGGGAGGAGACCCAGCACTTC.

In this sample, this clonotype turned up many times. The gene calls are TRBV19 and TRBJ2-3; D gene ambiguous. The V end lost 3 bases, the J end lost 0 bases, and 7 bases lay between the germline ends. Germline V lookup: CDR1 LNHDA, CDR2 SQIVND (reference sequence). The CDR3 has 14 amino acids. The CDR3 DNA sequence: TGTGCCAGTAGTATCGGCCAGAGCACAGATACGCAGTATTTT. Amino acid sequence: CASSIGQSTDTQYF.

This clonotype was picked up many times. The chain links TRBV6-1 to TRBJ1-6, with 9 bases lining up with TRBD1. V lost 6 bases to trimming and J lost 10 bases; unmatched junction nucleotides: 10. Germline V gene data show CDR1 as MNHNS and CDR2 as SASEGT. The CDR3 is 15 residues long. The chain's CDR3 is CASRVLGQGGSPLHF. The DNA of the CDR3 is TGTGCCAGCAGAGTGCTGGGACAGGGAGGATCACCCCTCCACTTT.

The rearrangement joins TRBV29-1 to TRBJ1-1; D might be TRBD1 (5 bases). Deletions cut 8 bases from V and 1 base from J, with 11 bases between. The germline CDR1 and CDR2 sequences are SQVTM and ANQGSEA. The CDR3 has 12 residues. CDR3 loop: CSFSRANTEAFF. The CDR3 DNA is TGCAGCTTCAGCAGGGCGAACACTGAAGCTTTCTTT. Drawing the rest from reference TRBV29-1 and TRBJ1-1, the complete variable domain is SAVISQKPSRDICQRGTSLTIQCQVDSQVTMMFWYRQQPGQSLTLIATANQGSEATYESGFVIDKFPISRPNLTFSTLTVSNMSPEDSSIYLCSFSRANTEAFFGQGTRLTVV.